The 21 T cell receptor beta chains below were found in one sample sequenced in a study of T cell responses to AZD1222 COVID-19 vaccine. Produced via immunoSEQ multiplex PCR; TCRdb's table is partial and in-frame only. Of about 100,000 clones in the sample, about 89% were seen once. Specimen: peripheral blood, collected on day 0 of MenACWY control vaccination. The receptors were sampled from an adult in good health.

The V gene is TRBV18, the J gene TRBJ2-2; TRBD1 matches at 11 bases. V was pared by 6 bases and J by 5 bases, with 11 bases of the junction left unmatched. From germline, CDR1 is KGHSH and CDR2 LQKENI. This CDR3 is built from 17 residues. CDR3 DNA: TGTGCCAGCTCGCCCTCCGGACAGGGGGCAGGGACCGGGGAGCTGTTTTTT. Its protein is CASSPSGQGAGTGELFF.

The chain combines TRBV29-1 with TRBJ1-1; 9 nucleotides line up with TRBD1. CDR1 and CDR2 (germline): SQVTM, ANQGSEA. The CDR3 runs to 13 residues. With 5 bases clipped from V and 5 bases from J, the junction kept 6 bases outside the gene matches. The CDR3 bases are TGCAGCGTTTCCGGGACAGGGTTTACTGAAGCTTTCTTT. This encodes CSVSGTGFTEAFF.

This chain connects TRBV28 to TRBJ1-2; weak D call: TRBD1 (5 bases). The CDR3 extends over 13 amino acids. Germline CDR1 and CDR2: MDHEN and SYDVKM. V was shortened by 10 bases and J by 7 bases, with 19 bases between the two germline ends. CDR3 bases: TGTGCCACCAAGCAACGGACCGGGGGTGGCTACACCTTC. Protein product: CATKQRTGGGYTF.

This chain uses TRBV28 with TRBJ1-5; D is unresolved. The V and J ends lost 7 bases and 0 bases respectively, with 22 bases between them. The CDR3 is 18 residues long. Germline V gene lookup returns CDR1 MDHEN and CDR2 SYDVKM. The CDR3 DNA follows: TGTGCCAGCACCGCCAGCGGAATGTCAGTTTATAGCAATCAGCCCCAGCATTTT. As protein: CASTASGMSVYSNQPQHF. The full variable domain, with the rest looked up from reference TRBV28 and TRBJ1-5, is DVKVTQSSRYLVKRTGEKVFLECVQDMDHENMFWYRQDPGLGLRLIYFSYDVKMKEKGDIPEGYSVSREKKERFSLILESASTNQTSMYLCASTASGMSVYSNQPQHFGDGTRLSIL.

CDR3 amino acids: CASSDVASASPLHF. The CDR3, as DNA: TGTGCCAGTAGCGACGTCGCTTCTGCTTCACCCCTCCACTTT. This rearrangement joins TRBV19 to TRBJ1-6, with D hard to call. The CDR3 extends over 14 amino acids. Germline V gives CDR1 LNHDA, CDR2 SQIVND (reference sequence). V gave up 6 bases and J gave up 9 bases, with 15 bases separating them. Full variable domain (rest looked up from reference TRBV19 and TRBJ1-6): DGGITQSPKYLFRKEGQNVTLSCEQNLNHDAMYWYRQDPGQGLRLIYYSQIVNDFQKGDIAEGYSVSREKKESFPLTVTSAQKNPTAFYLCASSDVASASPLHFGNGTRLTVT.

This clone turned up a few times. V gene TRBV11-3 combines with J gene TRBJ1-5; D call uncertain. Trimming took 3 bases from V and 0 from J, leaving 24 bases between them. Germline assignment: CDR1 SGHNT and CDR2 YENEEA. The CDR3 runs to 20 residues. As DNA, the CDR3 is TGTGCCAGCAGCTTCGATGGAGGGAGCGGGATGGCCAATAGCAATCAGCCCCAGCATTTT. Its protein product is CASSFDGGSGMANSNQPQHF.

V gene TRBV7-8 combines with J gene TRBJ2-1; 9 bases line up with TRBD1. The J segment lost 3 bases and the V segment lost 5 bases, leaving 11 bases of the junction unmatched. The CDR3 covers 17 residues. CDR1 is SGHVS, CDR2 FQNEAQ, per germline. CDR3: CASSTPPDRGGYNEQFF. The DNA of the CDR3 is TGTGCCAGCAGCACCCCCCCTGACAGGGGGGGCTACAATGAGCAGTTCTTC.

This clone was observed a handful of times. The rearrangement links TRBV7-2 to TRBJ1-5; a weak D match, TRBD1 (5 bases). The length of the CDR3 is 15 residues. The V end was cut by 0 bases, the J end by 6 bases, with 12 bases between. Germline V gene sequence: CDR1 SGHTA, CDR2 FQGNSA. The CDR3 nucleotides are TGTGCCAGCAGCTTAGCCGCAGGGAATTTTCAGCCCCAGCATTTT. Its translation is CASSLAAGNFQPQHF.

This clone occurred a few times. CDR3 loop: CASTEWRGNTEAFF. The CDR3 DNA reads TGTGCCAGCACCGAATGGAGGGGGAACACTGAAGCTTTCTTT. The J gene is TRBJ1-1, the V gene TRBV6-5, with a tentative D call TRBD1 (5 bases). CDR1 and CDR2 from the germline V gene are MNHEY and SVGAGI. The CDR3 consists of 14 residues. V lost 7 bases and J 1 base, leaving 13 bases between the germline ends.

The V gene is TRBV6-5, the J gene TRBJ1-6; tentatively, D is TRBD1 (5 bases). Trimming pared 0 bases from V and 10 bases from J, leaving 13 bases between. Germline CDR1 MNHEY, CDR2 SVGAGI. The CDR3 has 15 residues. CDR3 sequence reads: CASSYSSQGGSPLHF. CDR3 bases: TGTGCCAGCAGTTACTCGTCCCAGGGTGGGTCACCCCTCCACTTT.

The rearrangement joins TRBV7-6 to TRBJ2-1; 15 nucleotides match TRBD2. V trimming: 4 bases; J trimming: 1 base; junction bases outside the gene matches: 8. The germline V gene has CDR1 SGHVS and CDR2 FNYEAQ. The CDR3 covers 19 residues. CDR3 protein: CASSSPGLAGGRSYNEQFF. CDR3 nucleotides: TGTGCCAGCAGCTCACCGGGACTAGCGGGAGGCCGGTCCTACAATGAGCAGTTCTTC.

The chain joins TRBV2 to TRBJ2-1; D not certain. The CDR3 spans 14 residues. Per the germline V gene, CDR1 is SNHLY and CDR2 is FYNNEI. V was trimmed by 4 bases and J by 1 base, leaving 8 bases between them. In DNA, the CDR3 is TGTGCCAGCAGTGGGACGGTGTCCTACAATGAGCAGTTCTTC. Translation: CASSGTVSYNEQFF.

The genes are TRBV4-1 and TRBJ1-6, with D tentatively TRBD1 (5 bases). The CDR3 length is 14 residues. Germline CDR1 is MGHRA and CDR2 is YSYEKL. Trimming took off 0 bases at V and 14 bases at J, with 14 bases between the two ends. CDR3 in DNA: TGCGCCAGCAGCCAAGACCGTCAGGGTCTAACCCTCCACTTT. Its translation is CASSQDRQGLTLHF.

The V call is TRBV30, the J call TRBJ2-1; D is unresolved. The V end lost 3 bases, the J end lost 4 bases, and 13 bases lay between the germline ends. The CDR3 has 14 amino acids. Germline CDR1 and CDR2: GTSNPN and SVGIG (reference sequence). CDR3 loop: CAWSQRNFYNEQFF. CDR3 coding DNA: TGTGCCTGGAGCCAAAGGAATTTTTACAATGAGCAGTTCTTC. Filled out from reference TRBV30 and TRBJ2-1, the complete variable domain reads SQTIHQWPATLVQPVGSPLSLECTVEGTSNPNLYWYRQAAGRGLQLLFYSVGIGQISSEVPQNLSASRPQDRQFILSSKKLLLSDSGFYLCAWSQRNFYNEQFFGPGTRLTVL.

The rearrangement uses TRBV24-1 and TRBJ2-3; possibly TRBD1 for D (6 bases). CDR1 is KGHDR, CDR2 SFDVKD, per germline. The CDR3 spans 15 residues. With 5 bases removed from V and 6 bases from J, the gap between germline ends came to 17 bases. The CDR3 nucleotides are TGTGCCACCAGTGGGGAACAGGGTCTCAGGGATACGCAGTATTTT. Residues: CATSGEQGLRDTQYF.

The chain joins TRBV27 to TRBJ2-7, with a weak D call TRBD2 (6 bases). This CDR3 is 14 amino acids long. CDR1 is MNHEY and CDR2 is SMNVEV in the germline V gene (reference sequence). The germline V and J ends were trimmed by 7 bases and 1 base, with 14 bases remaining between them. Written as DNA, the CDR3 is TGTGCCAGCACCTCCCGTCTAGCGTCCTACGAGCAGTACTTC. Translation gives CASTSRLASYEQYF.

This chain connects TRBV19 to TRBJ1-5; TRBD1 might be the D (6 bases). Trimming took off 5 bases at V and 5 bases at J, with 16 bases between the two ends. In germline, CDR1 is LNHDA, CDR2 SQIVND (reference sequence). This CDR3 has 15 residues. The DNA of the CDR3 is TGTGCCAGTAGTGTCCACCGGGGGCCATATCAGCCCCAGCATTTT. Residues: CASSVHRGPYQPQHF. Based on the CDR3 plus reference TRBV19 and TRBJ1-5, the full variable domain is DGGITQSPKYLFRKEGQNVTLSCEQNLNHDAMYWYRQDPGQGLRLIYYSQIVNDFQKGDIAEGYSVSREKKESFPLTVTSAQKNPTAFYLCASSVHRGPYQPQHFGDGTRLSIL.

The CDR3 loop reads CASSQSTEMNTEAFF. The CDR3 DNA sequence: TGTGCCAGCTCACAATCGACAGAGATGAACACTGAAGCTTTCTTT. This chain connects TRBV18 to TRBJ1-1, with a possible D match to TRBD1 (5 bases). Trimming took 4 bases from V and 0 from J, leaving 12 bases between them. The CDR3 consists of 15 residues. The germline gives CDR1 KGHSH, CDR2 LQKENI.

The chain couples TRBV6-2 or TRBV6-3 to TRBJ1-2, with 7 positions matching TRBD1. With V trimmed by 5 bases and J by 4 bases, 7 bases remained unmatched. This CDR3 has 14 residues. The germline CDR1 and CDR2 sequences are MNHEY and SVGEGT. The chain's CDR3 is CASSRDRAIYGYTF. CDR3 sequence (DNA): TGTGCCAGCAGTCGCGACAGGGCGATCTATGGCTACACCTTC.

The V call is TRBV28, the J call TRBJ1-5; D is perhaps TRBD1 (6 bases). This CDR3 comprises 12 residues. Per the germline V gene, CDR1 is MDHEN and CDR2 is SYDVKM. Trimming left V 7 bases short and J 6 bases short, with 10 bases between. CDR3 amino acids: CASTQGFQPQHF. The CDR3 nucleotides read TGTGCCAGCACCCAGGGGTTTCAGCCCCAGCATTTT.

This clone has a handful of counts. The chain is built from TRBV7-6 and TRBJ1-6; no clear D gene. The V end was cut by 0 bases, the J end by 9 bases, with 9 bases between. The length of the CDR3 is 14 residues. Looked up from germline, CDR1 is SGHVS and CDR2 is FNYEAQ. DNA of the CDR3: TGTGCCAGCAGCTTAGCCTTAACCGGTTCACCCCTCCACTTT. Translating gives CASSLALTGSPLHF.